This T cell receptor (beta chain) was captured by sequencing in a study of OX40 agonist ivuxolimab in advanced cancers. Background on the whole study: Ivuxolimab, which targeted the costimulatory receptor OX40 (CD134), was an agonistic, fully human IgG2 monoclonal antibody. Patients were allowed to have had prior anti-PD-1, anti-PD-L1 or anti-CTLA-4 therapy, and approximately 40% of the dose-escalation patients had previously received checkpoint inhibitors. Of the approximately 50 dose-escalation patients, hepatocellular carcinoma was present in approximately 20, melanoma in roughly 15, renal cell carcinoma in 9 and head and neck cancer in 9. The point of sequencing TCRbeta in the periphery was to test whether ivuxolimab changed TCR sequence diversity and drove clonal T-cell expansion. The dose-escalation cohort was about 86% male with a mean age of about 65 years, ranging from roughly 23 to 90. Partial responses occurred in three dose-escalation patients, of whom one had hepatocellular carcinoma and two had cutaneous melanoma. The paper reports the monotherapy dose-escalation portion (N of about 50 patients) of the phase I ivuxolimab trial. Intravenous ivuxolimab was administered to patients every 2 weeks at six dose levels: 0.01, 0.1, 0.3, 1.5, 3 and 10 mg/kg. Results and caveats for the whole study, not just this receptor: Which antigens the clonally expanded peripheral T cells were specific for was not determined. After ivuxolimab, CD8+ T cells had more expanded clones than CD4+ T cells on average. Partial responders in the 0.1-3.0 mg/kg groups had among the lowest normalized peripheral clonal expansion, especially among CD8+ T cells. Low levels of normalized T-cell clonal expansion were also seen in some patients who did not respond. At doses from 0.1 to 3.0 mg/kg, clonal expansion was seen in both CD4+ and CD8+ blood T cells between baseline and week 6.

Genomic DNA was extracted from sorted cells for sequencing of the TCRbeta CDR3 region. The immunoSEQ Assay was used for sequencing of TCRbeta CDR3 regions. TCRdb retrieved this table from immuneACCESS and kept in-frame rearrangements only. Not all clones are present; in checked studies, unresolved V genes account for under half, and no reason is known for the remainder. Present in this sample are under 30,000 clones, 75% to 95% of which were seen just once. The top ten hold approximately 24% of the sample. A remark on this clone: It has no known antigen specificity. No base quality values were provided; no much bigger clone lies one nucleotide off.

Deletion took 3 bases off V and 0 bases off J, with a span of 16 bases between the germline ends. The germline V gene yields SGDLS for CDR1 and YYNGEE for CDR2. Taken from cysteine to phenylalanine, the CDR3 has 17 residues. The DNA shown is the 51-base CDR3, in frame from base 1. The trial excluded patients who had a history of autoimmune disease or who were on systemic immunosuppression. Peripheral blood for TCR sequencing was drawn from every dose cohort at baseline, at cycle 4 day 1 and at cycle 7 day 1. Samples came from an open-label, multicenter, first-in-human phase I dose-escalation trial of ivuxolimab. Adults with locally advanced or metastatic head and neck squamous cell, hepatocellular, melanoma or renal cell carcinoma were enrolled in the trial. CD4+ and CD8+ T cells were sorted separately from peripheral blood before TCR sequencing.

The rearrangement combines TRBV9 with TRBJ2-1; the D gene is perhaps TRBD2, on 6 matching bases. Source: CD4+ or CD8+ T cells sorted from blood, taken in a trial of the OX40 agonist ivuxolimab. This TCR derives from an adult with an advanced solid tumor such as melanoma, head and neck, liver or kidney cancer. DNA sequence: TGTGCCAGCAGCGACTCCAAGAGCGGGCACTCCTACAATGAGCAGTTCTTC. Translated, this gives CASSDSKSGHSYNEQFF.